The table lists the clone carrying this TCR beta chain with a few counts. As originally analysed: Cell counts per sample came from amplifying reference gene primers. The assay was immunoSEQ multiplex PCR, and TCRdb's table has in-frame clones only and misses some. V and J calls and clone size come straight from that table; D and trimming were deduced from the DNA. This table has around 400,000 clones, approximately 90% appearing once. Individuals drawn from 24 US areas were roughly 18 to 100 years old. The entry originates in a study of blood T cell repertoires in COVID-19. Study-wide context: Spain, Italy and the United States supplied samples that represented acute and convalescent COVID-19.

The CDR3 consists of 13 residues. From germline, CDR1 is MNHEY and CDR2 SVGAGI. V shed 7 bases and J shed 2 bases, with 9 bases lying between them. The receptor comes from a woman between 18 and 29 years old who had been exposed to COVID-19. The chain is built from TRBV6-5 and TRBJ1-5; TRBD1 might be the D (6 bases). Sequenced: PBMCs or T cells enriched from blood (not recorded which). As DNA, the CDR3 is TGTGCCAGCACACAGGGTGGCAATCAGCCCCAGCATTTT. Protein: CASTQGGNQPQHF.